These T cell receptor beta chains were read from a single sample in a study of control samples from healthy donors and cancer patients. The protocol was immunoSEQ multiplex PCR, while the TCRdb copy is restricted to in-frame clones and leaves out a portion. The table has 100,000 to 150,000 clones, 80% to 95% seen once. Sequencing input: blood. All receptors derive from a man aged 40-55 years in good health. Each CDR3 is given with its conserved first and last residue. A D gene is named only where the DNA matches it firmly. Clone sizes are given selectively: once, few, many, or a class where the clone is expanded.

D gene: NA; V gene: TRBV6-6; J gene: TRBJ1-2; clone size: NA; CDR3 length: 13; CDR3 protein: CASRLDSLIGYTF; CDR3 DNA: TGTGCCAGCAGACTAGACAGTCTCATAGGCTACACCTTC
D gene: NA; V gene: TRBV5-5; J gene: TRBJ2-3; clone size: once; CDR3 length: 17; CDR3 protein: CASSWQAAGGLGDTQYF; CDR3 DNA: TGTGCCAGCAGCTGGCAAGCGGCGGGCGGGTTGGGGGATACGCAGTATTTT
D gene: NA; V gene: TRBV9; J gene: TRBJ2-5; clone size: NA; CDR3 length: 13; CDR3 protein: CASSSGRQETQYF; CDR3 DNA: TGTGCCAGCAGTTCAGGGCGCCAAGAGACCCAGTACTTC
D gene: TRBD2; V gene: TRBV11-2; J gene: TRBJ2-3; clone size: NA; CDR3 length: 17; CDR3 protein: CASSFRRVGLAGDTQYF; CDR3 DNA: TGTGCCAGCAGCTTTAGGCGGGTGGGACTAGCGGGGGATACGCAGTATTTT
D gene: NA; V gene: TRBV6-1; J gene: TRBJ1-6; clone size: NA; CDR3 length: 15; CDR3 protein: CASSEAASNDSPLHF; CDR3 DNA: TGTGCCAGCAGTGAAGCGGCAAGTAACGATTCACCCCTCCACTTT
D gene: TRBD2; V gene: TRBV5-1; J gene: TRBJ2-7; clone size: NA; CDR3 length: 15; CDR3 protein: CASSLGAGGLYEQYF; CDR3 DNA: TGCGCCAGCAGCTTGGGAGCGGGGGGGCTATACGAGCAGTACTTC
D gene: NA; V gene: TRBV4-1; J gene: TRBJ1-1; clone size: NA; CDR3 length: 16; CDR3 protein: CASSQGGTPRGTEAFF; CDR3 DNA: TGCGCCAGCAGCCAAGGGGGAACCCCCCGAGGCACTGAAGCTTTCTTT
D gene: TRBD1; V gene: TRBV27; J gene: TRBJ1-5; clone size: NA; CDR3 length: 23; CDR3 protein: CASSLSRVLGGLSGTGPNQPQHF; CDR3 DNA: TGTGCCAGCAGTTTATCAAGGGTTCTTGGCGGTCTATCCGGGACAGGCCCTAATCAGCCCCAGCATTTT
D gene: NA; V gene: TRBV5-1; J gene: TRBJ2-2; clone size: NA; CDR3 length: 13; CDR3 protein: CASSTDIPGELFF; CDR3 DNA: TGCGCCAGCAGCACGGACATCCCCGGGGAGCTGTTTTTT
D gene: NA; V gene: TRBV19; J gene: TRBJ2-1; clone size: NA; CDR3 length: 15; CDR3 protein: CASTPDRSSYNEQFF; CDR3 DNA: TGTGCCAGTACCCCCGACCGGAGCTCCTACAATGAGCAGTTCTTC
D gene: NA; V gene: TRBV6-5; J gene: TRBJ2-1; clone size: NA; CDR3 length: 12; CDR3 protein: CASQRRYNEQFF; CDR3 DNA: TGTGCCAGCCAAAGGCGGTACAATGAGCAGTTCTTC
D gene: TRBD1; V gene: TRBV4-2; J gene: TRBJ1-5; clone size: NA; CDR3 length: 18; CDR3 protein: CASSQVGQGGYGNQPQHF; CDR3 DNA: TGTGCCAGCAGCCAAGTGGGCCAGGGGGGCTATGGCAATCAGCCCCAGCATTTT
D gene: TRBD1; V gene: TRBV10-3; J gene: TRBJ1-3; clone size: NA; CDR3 length: 13; CDR3 protein: CAIRDRGRNTIYF; CDR3 DNA: TGTGCCATCCGGGACAGGGGGAGGAACACCATATATTTT
D gene: NA; V gene: TRBV19; J gene: TRBJ1-5; clone size: few; CDR3 length: 12; CDR3 protein: CASSTLWQPQHF; CDR3 DNA: TGTGCCAGTAGTACCCTTTGGCAGCCCCAGCATTTT
D gene: TRBD1; V gene: TRBV18; J gene: TRBJ1-6; clone size: NA; CDR3 length: 17; CDR3 protein: CASSLGQGGGWNSPLHF; CDR3 DNA: TGTGCCAGCTCACTTGGACAGGGTGGGGGATGGAATTCACCCCTCCACTTT
D gene: NA; V gene: TRBV4-1; J gene: TRBJ2-7; clone size: NA; CDR3 length: 15; CDR3 protein: CASSQGGVFLSEQYF; CDR3 DNA: TGCGCCAGCAGCCAAGGAGGGGTTTTTCTATCCGAGCAGTACTTC
D gene: TRBD1; V gene: TRBV5-1; J gene: TRBJ2-2; clone size: NA; CDR3 length: 15; CDR3 protein: CASSSGQGRTGELFF; CDR3 DNA: TGCGCCAGCAGCTCGGGACAGGGGCGCACCGGGGAGCTGTTTTTT
D gene: TRBD1; V gene: TRBV7-9; J gene: TRBJ2-7; clone size: NA; CDR3 length: 13; CDR3 protein: CASSSWDRDEQYF; CDR3 DNA: TGTGCCAGCAGTTCCTGGGACAGGGACGAGCAGTACTTC
D gene: TRBD2; V gene: TRBV7-3; J gene: TRBJ2-3; clone size: NA; CDR3 length: 15; CDR3 protein: CASSSLAGRTDTQYF; CDR3 DNA: TGTGCCAGCAGCTCATTAGCGGGGCGCACAGATACGCAGTATTTT
D gene: TRBD2; V gene: TRBV9; J gene: TRBJ2-3; clone size: NA; CDR3 length: 16; CDR3 protein: CASSLRTSGVTDTQYF; CDR3 DNA: TGTGCCAGCAGCTTGCGGACTAGCGGGGTTACAGATACGCAGTATTTT
D gene: NA; V gene: TRBV19; J gene: TRBJ2-1; clone size: NA; CDR3 length: 13; CDR3 protein: CASSRTIYNEQFF; CDR3 DNA: TGTGCCAGTAGTAGGACAATCTACAATGAGCAGTTCTTC
D gene: TRBD1; V gene: TRBV7-9; J gene: TRBJ1-1; clone size: NA; CDR3 length: 15; CDR3 protein: CASSSSMTGWTEAFF; CDR3 DNA: TGTGCCAGCAGCTCCTCGATGACAGGGTGGACTGAAGCTTTCTTT
D gene: NA; V gene: TRBV6-1; J gene: TRBJ2-1; clone size: NA; CDR3 length: 16; CDR3 protein: CASSESGRGRPNEQFF; CDR3 DNA: TGTGCCAGCAGTGAAAGTGGGAGGGGGCGCCCCAATGAGCAGTTCTTC
D gene: NA; V gene: TRBV7-9; J gene: TRBJ2-5; clone size: NA; CDR3 length: 13; CDR3 protein: CASSPGFMETQYF; CDR3 DNA: TGTGCCAGCAGCCCGGGGTTTATGGAGACCCAGTACTTC
D gene: NA; V gene: TRBV18; J gene: TRBJ2-7; clone size: NA; CDR3 length: 15; CDR3 protein: CASSPPAQGLLEQYF; CDR3 DNA: TGTGCCAGCTCACCTCCCGCTCAGGGGCTTCTCGAGCAGTACTTC
D gene: TRBD1; V gene: TRBV5-1; J gene: TRBJ1-6; clone size: few; CDR3 length: 14; CDR3 protein: CASSPTGMNSPLHF; CDR3 DNA: TGCGCCAGCAGCCCGACAGGGATGAATTCACCCCTCCACTTT
D gene: NA; V gene: TRBV11-2; J gene: TRBJ1-2; clone size: NA; CDR3 length: 12; CDR3 protein: CASSLGGYGYTF; CDR3 DNA: TGTGCCAGCAGCTTAGGGGGGTATGGCTACACCTTC
D gene: NA; V gene: TRBV24-1; J gene: TRBJ2-7; clone size: NA; CDR3 length: 11; CDR3 protein: CATSAVYEQYF; CDR3 DNA: TGTGCCACCAGTGCCGTCTACGAGCAGTACTTC
D gene: TRBD2; V gene: TRBV5-4; J gene: TRBJ2-3; clone size: few; CDR3 length: 16; CDR3 protein: CASSSGLAAPTDTQYF; CDR3 DNA: TGTGCCAGCAGCTCCGGACTAGCGGCGCCCACAGATACGCAGTATTTT
D gene: NA; V gene: TRBV6-5; J gene: TRBJ2-2; clone size: NA; CDR3 length: 15; CDR3 protein: CASSYRGLGTGELFF; CDR3 DNA: TGTGCCAGCAGTTACCGGGGGTTGGGCACCGGGGAGCTGTTTTTT
D gene: TRBD1; V gene: TRBV10-2; J gene: TRBJ2-7; clone size: NA; CDR3 length: 15; CDR3 protein: CASSESKGAVGEQYF; CDR3 DNA: TGCGCCAGCAGTGAGTCGAAGGGGGCGGTAGGCGAGCAGTACTTC
D gene: NA; V gene: TRBV6-6; J gene: TRBJ1-2; clone size: once; CDR3 length: 14; CDR3 protein: CASSVTASVEGYTF; CDR3 DNA: TGTGCCAGCAGTGTGACAGCCTCAGTAGAAGGCTACACCTTC
D gene: TRBD1; V gene: TRBV2; J gene: TRBJ2-3; clone size: NA; CDR3 length: 15; CDR3 protein: CASSERTGSEDTQYF; CDR3 DNA: TGTGCCAGCAGTGAACGGACAGGGTCTGAAGATACGCAGTATTTT
D gene: NA; V gene: TRBV7-2; J gene: TRBJ1-1; clone size: few; CDR3 length: 14; CDR3 protein: CASSSTGTSTEAFF; CDR3 DNA: TGTGCCAGCAGCTCAACCGGGACAAGCACTGAAGCTTTCTTT
D gene: TRBD1; V gene: TRBV5-3; J gene: TRBJ1-5; clone size: NA; CDR3 length: 17; CDR3 protein: CARSGGQTGFSNQPQHF; CDR3 DNA: TGTGCCAGAAGCGGGGGTCAGACAGGGTTTAGCAATCAGCCCCAGCATTTT
D gene: TRBD1; V gene: TRBV30; J gene: TRBJ2-3; clone size: NA; CDR3 length: 13; CDR3 protein: CAWDRGDADTQYF; CDR3 DNA: TGTGCCTGGGACAGGGGGGATGCGGATACGCAGTATTTT
D gene: TRBD1; V gene: TRBV7-8; J gene: TRBJ1-2; clone size: NA; CDR3 length: 14; CDR3 protein: CASGPGGFAYGYTF; CDR3 DNA: TGTGCCAGCGGACCAGGGGGCTTCGCCTATGGCTACACCTTC
D gene: NA; V gene: TRBV5-1; J gene: TRBJ1-1; clone size: NA; CDR3 length: 15; CDR3 protein: CASSLIGSGNTEAFF; CDR3 DNA: TGCGCCAGCAGCTTGATTGGGTCCGGGAACACTGAAGCTTTCTTT
D gene: TRBD1; V gene: TRBV11-2; J gene: TRBJ1-4; clone size: NA; CDR3 length: 16; CDR3 protein: CASSPGTGMDNEKLFF; CDR3 DNA: TGTGCCAGCAGCCCCGGGACAGGGATGGATAATGAAAAACTGTTTTTT
D gene: TRBD2; V gene: TRBV5-5; J gene: TRBJ2-5; clone size: few; CDR3 length: 16; CDR3 protein: CASSPTSGGFSETQYF; CDR3 DNA: TGTGCCAGCAGCCCGACTAGCGGGGGCTTTTCGGAGACCCAGTACTTC
D gene: TRBD1; V gene: TRBV25-1; J gene: TRBJ2-2; clone size: NA; CDR3 length: 15; CDR3 protein: CASQHGQGATGELFF; CDR3 DNA: TGTGCCAGCCAACACGGACAGGGGGCTACCGGGGAGCTGTTTTTT
D gene: NA; V gene: TRBV2; J gene: TRBJ2-7; clone size: NA; CDR3 length: 12; CDR3 protein: CASSELGDEQYF; CDR3 DNA: TGTGCCAGCAGTGAACTGGGGGACGAGCAGTACTTC
D gene: NA; V gene: TRBV3-1/TRBV3-2; J gene: TRBJ1-2; clone size: NA; CDR3 length: 13; CDR3 protein: CASSLQGAGGYTF; CDR3 DNA: TGTGCCAGCAGCTTACAGGGCGCGGGCGGCTACACCTTC